The 18 T cell receptor beta chains presented below share a single source sample, sequenced in a study of blood T cell repertoires in COVID-19. Sequencing was performed with immunoSEQ multiplex PCR; in TCRdb, only in-frame clones are kept and a portion is missing. The data contain about 420,000 clones, roughly 90% of them seen just once; the ten biggest clones take up about 0.91%. Sequencing was performed on peripheral blood. These receptors all stem from a young man with COVID-19, enrolled during active disease.

The chain is built from TRBV10-2 and TRBJ2-1; a possible D gene is TRBD1 (8 bases). Germline CDR1 is WSHSY and CDR2 is SAAADI. V lost 2 bases and J 7 bases, leaving 18 bases between the germline ends. CDR3 length: 16 residues. CDR3 DNA: TGCGCCAGCAGTGAGACCCACAGGGGGGGCTGGAATGAGCAGTTCTTC. Translated, it gives CASSETHRGGWNEQFF.

The chain has TRBV15 and TRBJ2-5; D ambiguous. This CDR3 is 12 amino acids long. CDR1 LNHNV and CDR2 YYDKDF come from the germline V gene (reference sequence). V lost 2 bases and J 4 bases, leaving 5 bases between the germline ends. DNA of the CDR3: TGTGCCACCAGCAGACTGCGAGAGACCCAGTACTTC. Its protein product is CATSRLRETQYF. Combining the CDR3 with reference TRBV15 and TRBJ2-5 gives the whole variable domain DAMVIQNPRYQVTQFGKPVTLSCSQTLNHNVMYWYQQKSSQAPKLLFHYYDKDFNNEADTPDNFQSRRPNTSFCFLDIRSPGLGDTAMYLCATSRLRETQYFGPGTRLLVL.

The chain uses TRBV12-5 and TRBJ2-6; 9 nucleotides line up with TRBD1. Unmatched junction bases numbered 5, after V lost 2 bases and J lost 0 bases. Germline assignment: CDR1 LGHNT and CDR2 FRNRAP. The length of the CDR3 is 18 residues. CDR3 residues: CASGLPTGGRSGANVLTF. DNA for the CDR3: TGTGCTAGTGGTTTGCCGACAGGGGGTCGCTCTGGGGCCAACGTCCTGACTTTC.

This clone occurred once. The chain joins TRBV3-1 (or the pseudogene TRBV3-2) to TRBJ2-5, with TRBD2 matching over 12 bases. Per the germline V gene, CDR1 is LGHDT and CDR2 is YNNKEL (reference sequence). This CDR3 comprises 15 residues. V shed 6 bases, J shed 4 bases, and the junction held 6 bases outside the gene matches. Written as DNA, the CDR3 is TGTGCCAGCAGTCTCCGACTAGCGGGAGCAGAGACCCAGTACTTC. Its protein product is CASSLRLAGAETQYF.

V gene TRBV10-1 combines with J gene TRBJ1-3; D is possibly TRBD1 (5 bases). Between the trimmed V and J ends, which lost 0 bases and 4 bases, there was a span of 10 bases. CDR1 WNHNN and CDR2 SYGVQD come from the germline V gene (reference sequence). The CDR3 sequence is 15 residues long. Here the CDR3 DNA reads TGCGCCAGCAGTGAGTCCGGGACTGCCGGAAACACCATATATTTT. Its protein is CASSESGTAGNTIYF.

The J gene is TRBJ2-5, the V gene TRBV5-1; 7 bases align to TRBD2. V gave up 0 bases and J gave up 1 base; unmatched junction bases: 3. This CDR3 has 15 amino acids. Germline V gene data show CDR1 as SGHRS and CDR2 as YFSETQ. The CDR3 sequence is CASSLASGVQETQYF. CDR3 in DNA: TGCGCCAGCAGCTTGGCTAGCGGAGTCCAAGAGACCCAGTACTTC.

The chain employs TRBV30 and TRBJ2-7, with D perhaps matching TRBD2 (6 bases). This CDR3 contains 13 residues. Per germline, CDR1 GTSNPN and CDR2 SVGIG (reference sequence). The V end lost 4 bases, the J end lost 6 bases, and 16 bases lay between the germline ends. CDR3 region: CAWTGPAGSEQYF. DNA of the CDR3: TGTGCCTGGACTGGCCCCGCGGGGTCCGAGCAGTACTTC. Variable domain in full (rest from reference TRBV30 and TRBJ2-7): SQTIHQWPATLVQPVGSPLSLECTVEGTSNPNLYWYRQAAGRGLQLLFYSVGIGQISSEVPQNLSASRPQDRQFILSSKKLLLSDSGFYLCAWTGPAGSEQYFGPGTRLTVT.

The chain is built from TRBV5-1 and TRBJ1-1, with no clear D. V lost 0 bases and J 4 bases, leaving 10 bases between the germline ends. Germline lookup yields CDR1 SGHRS and CDR2 YFSETQ. The CDR3 is made up of 14 amino acids. The chain's CDR3 is CASSLAREITEAFF. The CDR3 DNA sequence: TGCGCCAGCAGCTTGGCGAGGGAGATCACTGAAGCTTTCTTT.

The chain is built from TRBV5-1 and TRBJ2-7, with D maybe TRBD2 (5 bases). Germline V CDR1 and CDR2: SGHRS, YFSETQ. V was cut by 4 bases and J by 3 bases, with 11 bases left in between. This CDR3 has 13 residues. CDR3 sequence (DNA): TGCGCCAGCAGCCGTGGAGGTCGCTACGAGCAGTACTTC. Its protein is CASSRGGRYEQYF.

The chain couples TRBV2 to TRBJ2-7; 11 nucleotides agree with TRBD2. The CDR3 consists of 12 residues. The ends lost 6 bases at V and 9 bases at J; junction bases unmatched: 4. From germline, CDR1 is SNHLY and CDR2 FYNNEI. The DNA of the CDR3 is TGTGCCAGCAGCCAGGGACTAGCGGTGCAGTACTTC. The encoded protein is CASSQGLAVQYF.

The chain joins TRBV25-1 to TRBJ2-5; D ambiguous. CDR1 MGHDK and CDR2 SYGVNS come from the germline V gene. This CDR3 spans 13 amino acids. With 7 bases removed from V and 6 bases from J, the gap between germline ends came to 15 bases. CDR3 protein: CASTESSGQTQYF. CDR3 bases: TGTGCCAGCACGGAGTCGTCCGGCCAGACCCAGTACTTC.

The CDR3 bases are TGCGCCAGCAGTGAGTCGACAGCAACTAATGAAAAACTGTTTTTT. This gives the protein CASSESTATNEKLFF. The chain links TRBV10-2 to TRBJ1-4; the D gene is possibly TRBD1 (5 bases). This CDR3 has 15 residues. V was trimmed by 0 bases and J by 0 bases, leaving 5 bases between them. Germline values: CDR1 WSHSY, CDR2 SAAADI.

This clone was counted a single time. This rearrangement joins TRBV5-6 to TRBJ2-5; 10 positions agree with TRBD2. CDR1 is SGHDT and CDR2 is YYEEEE in the germline V gene. The CDR3 runs 14 residues. The trim removed 3 bases at V and 4 bases at J, leaving 3 bases unmatched. The CDR3 here is CASSWASGGETQYF. The CDR3 nucleotides read TGTGCCAGCAGCTGGGCTAGCGGGGGAGAGACCCAGTACTTC.

The chain uses TRBV18 and TRBJ2-1, with 7 bases aligning to TRBD2. The V and J ends lost 4 bases and 3 bases, in that order; junction bases with no gene match: 3. From germline, CDR1 is KGHSH and CDR2 LQKENI. CDR3 size: 14 residues. CDR3 nucleotide sequence: TGTGCCAGCTCACGCCGGGGGGACTACAATGAGCAGTTCTTC. Residues: CASSRRGDYNEQFF.

The rearrangement uses TRBV6-5 and TRBJ1-5; weak D call: TRBD1 (6 bases). V gave up 7 bases and J gave up 6 bases, with 16 bases separating them. CDR3 length: 14 amino acids. Germline assignment: CDR1 MNHEY and CDR2 SVGAGI. The chain's CDR3 is CASTALLGGQPQHF. DNA for the CDR3: TGTGCCAGCACCGCCCTCTTAGGGGGTCAGCCCCAGCATTTT.

This clone was picked up one time. This sequence joins TRBV5-5 and TRBJ2-1; TRBD2 matches 9 bases. The CDR3 runs to 16 residues. Losses at the gene ends were 1 base for V and 8 bases for J; bases not matched to a gene: 10. Germline V CDR1 and CDR2: SGHKS, YYEKEE (reference sequence). CDR3 in amino acids: CASSLFSSGSYDEQFF. CDR3 DNA: TGTGCCAGCAGCTTGTTTAGTAGCGGGAGTTACGATGAGCAGTTCTTC.

This clone occurred once. V and J are TRBV9 and TRBJ2-2, with 8 bases that match TRBD2. Trimming took 2 bases from V and 2 from J; bases not matched to a gene: 5. Germline V gene data show CDR1 as SGDLS and CDR2 as YYNGEE. This CDR3 has 16 residues. The CDR3 DNA reads TGTGCCAGCAGCGTCGAAAGCGGGAGAAACACCGGGGAGCTGTTTTTT. This sequence encodes CASSVESGRNTGELFF. The full variable domain, in which reference TRBV9 and TRBJ2-2 provide the parts outside the CDR3, is DSGVTQTPKHLITATGQRVTLRCSPRSGDLSVYWYQQSLDQGLQFLIQYYNGEERAKGNILERFSAQQFPDLHSELNLSSLELGDSALYFCASSVESGRNTGELFFGEGSRLTVL.

This clone is a singleton in its sample. The CDR3 DNA reads as TGTGCCAGCAGTCAGCGGGAGGGCACAGATACGCAGTATTTT. It is translated as CASSQREGTDTQYF. V and J are TRBV6-5 and TRBJ2-3, with 9 bases that match TRBD2. V gave up 5 bases and J gave up 1 base; unmatched junction bases: 1. The V gene's germline CDR1 is MNHEY and CDR2 SVGAGI. The length of the CDR3 is 14 residues.